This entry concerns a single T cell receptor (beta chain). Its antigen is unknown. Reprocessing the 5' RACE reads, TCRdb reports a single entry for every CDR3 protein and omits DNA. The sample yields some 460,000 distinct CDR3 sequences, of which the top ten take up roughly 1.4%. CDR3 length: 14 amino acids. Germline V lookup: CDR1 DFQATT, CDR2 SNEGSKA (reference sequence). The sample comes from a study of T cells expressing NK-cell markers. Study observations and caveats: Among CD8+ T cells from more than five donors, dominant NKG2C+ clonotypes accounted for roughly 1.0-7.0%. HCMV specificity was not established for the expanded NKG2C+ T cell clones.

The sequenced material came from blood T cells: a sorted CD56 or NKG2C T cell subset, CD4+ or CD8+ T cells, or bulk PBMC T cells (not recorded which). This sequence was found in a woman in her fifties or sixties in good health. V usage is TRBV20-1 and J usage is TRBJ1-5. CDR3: CSARFGVGNQPQHF.